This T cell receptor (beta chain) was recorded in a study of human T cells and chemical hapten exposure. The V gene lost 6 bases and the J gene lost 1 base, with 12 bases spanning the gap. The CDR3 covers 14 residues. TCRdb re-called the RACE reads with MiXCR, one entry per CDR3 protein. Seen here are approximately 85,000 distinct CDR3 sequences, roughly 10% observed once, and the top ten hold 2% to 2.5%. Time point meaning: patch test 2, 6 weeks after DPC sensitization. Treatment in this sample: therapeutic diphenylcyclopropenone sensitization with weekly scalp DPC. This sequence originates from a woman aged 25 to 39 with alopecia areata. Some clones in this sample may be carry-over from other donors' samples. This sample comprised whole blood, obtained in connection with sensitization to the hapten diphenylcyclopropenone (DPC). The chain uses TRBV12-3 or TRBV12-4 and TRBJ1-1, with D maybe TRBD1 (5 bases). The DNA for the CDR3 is TGTGCCAGCAGCCAGGGTTTGCGGAACACTGAAGCTTTCTTT. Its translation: CASSQGLRNTEAFF.